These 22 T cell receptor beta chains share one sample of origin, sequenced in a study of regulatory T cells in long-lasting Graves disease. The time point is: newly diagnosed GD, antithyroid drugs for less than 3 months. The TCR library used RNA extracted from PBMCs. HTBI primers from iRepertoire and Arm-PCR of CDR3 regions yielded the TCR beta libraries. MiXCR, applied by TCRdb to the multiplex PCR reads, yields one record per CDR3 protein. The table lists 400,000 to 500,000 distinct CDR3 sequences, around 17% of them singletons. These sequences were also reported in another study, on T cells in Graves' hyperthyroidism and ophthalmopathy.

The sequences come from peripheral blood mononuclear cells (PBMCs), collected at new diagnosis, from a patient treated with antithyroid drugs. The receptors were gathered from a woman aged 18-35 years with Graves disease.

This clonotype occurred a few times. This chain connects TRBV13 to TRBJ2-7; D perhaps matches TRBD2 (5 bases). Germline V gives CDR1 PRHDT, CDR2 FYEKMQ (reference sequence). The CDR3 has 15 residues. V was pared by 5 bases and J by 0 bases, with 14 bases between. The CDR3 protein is CASSHPGGLSYEQYF. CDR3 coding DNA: TGTGCCAGCAGCCACCCCGGCGGACTCTCCTACGAGCAGTACTTC.

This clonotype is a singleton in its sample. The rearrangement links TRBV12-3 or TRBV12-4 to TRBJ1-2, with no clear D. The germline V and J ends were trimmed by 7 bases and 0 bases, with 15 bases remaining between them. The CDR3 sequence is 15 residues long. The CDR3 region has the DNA TGTGCCAGCAACTCCGTCGGGCCTTCTAACTATGGCTACACCTTC. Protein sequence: CASNSVGPSNYGYTF.

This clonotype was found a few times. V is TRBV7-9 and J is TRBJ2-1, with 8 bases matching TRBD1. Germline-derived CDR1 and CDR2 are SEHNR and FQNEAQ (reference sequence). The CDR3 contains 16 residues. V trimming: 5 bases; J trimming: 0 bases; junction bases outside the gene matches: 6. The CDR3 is CASSPRTGSSYNEQFF. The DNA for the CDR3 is TGTGCCAGCAGCCCGAGGACAGGGAGCTCCTACAATGAGCAGTTCTTC.

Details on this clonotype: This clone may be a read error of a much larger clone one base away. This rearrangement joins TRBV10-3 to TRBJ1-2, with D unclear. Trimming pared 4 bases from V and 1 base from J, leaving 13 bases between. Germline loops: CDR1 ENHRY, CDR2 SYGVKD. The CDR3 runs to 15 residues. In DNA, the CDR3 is TGTGCCATCAGTGGTGGGCATGGAGATAACTATGGCTACACCTTC. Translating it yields CAISGGHGDNYGYTF.

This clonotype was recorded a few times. The chain's CDR3 is CSVEARDRNTEAFF. In DNA form, the CDR3 reads TGCAGCGTTGAAGCTCGGGACCGGAACACTGAAGCTTTCTTT. This chain uses TRBV29-1 with TRBJ1-1; D is possibly TRBD1 (5 bases). The germline V gene encodes CDR1 SQVTM and CDR2 ANQGSEA. Trimming took 1 base from V and 1 from J, leaving 10 bases between them. CDR3 length: 14 amino acids.

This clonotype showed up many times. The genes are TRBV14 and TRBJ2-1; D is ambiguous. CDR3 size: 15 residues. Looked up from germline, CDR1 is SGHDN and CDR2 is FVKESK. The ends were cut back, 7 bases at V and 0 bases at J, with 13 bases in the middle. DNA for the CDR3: TGTGCCAGCACCGCCACCGGGTCCTCCTACAATGAGCAGTTCTTC. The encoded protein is CASTATGSSYNEQFF. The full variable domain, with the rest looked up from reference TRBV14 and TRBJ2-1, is EAGVTQFPSHSVIEKGQTVTLRCDPISGHDNLYWYRRVMGKEIKFLLHFVKESKQDESGMPNNRFLAERTGGTYSTLKVQPAELEDSGVYFCASTATGSSYNEQFFGPGTRLTVL.

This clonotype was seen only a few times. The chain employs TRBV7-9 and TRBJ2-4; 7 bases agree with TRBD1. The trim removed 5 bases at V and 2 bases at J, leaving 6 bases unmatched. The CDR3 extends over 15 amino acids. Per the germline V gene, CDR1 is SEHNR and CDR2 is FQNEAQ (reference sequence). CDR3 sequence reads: CASSLDRATKNIQYF. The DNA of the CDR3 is TGTGCCAGCAGCCTCGACAGGGCGACCAAAAACATTCAGTACTTC.

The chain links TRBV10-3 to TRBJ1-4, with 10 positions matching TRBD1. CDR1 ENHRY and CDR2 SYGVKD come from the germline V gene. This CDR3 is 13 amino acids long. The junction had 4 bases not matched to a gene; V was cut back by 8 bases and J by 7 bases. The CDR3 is CAIGGQGGEKLFF. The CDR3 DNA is TGTGCCATCGGTGGACAGGGGGGTGAAAAACTGTTTTTT.

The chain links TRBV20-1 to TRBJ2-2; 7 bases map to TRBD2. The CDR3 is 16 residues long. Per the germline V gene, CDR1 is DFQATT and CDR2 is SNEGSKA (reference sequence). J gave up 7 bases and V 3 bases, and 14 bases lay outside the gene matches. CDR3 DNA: TGCAGTGCTAGCGGGGAGGGCTTCCCTTTTAACGGGGAGCTGTTTTTT. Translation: CSASGEGFPFNGELFF.

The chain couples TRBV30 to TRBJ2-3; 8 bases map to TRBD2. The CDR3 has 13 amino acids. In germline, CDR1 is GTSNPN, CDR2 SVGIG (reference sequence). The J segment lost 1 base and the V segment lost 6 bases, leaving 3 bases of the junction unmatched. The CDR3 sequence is CACGAGGTDTQYF. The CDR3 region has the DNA TGTGCCTGCGGAGCGGGAGGCACAGATACGCAGTATTTT.

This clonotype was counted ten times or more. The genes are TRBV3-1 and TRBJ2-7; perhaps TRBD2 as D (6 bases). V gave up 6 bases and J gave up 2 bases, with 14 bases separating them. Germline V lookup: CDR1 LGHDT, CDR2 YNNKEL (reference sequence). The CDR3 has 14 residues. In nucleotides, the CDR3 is TGTGCCAGCAGTTTAAGCGGGTACGCCTACGAGCAGTACTTC. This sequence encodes CASSLSGYAYEQYF.

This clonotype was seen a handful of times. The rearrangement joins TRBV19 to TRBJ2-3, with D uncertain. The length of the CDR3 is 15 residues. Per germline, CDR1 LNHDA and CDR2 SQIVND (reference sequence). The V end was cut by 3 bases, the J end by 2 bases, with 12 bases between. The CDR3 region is CASSIRLVPTDTQYF. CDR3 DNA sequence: TGTGCCAGTAGTATTCGATTGGTCCCCACAGATACGCAGTATTTT.

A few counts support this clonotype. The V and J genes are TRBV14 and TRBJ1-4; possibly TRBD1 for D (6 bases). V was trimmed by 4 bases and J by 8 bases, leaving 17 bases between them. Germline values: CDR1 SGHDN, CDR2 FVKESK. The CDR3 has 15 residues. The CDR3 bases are TGTGCCAGCAGCCTGCGTCAGGGGAGGTTGGAAAAACTGTTTTTT. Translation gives CASSLRQGRLEKLFF.

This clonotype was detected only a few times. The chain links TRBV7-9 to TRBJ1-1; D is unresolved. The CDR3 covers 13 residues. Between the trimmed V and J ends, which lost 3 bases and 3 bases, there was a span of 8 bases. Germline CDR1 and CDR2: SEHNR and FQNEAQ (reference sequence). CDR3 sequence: CASSFDFDTEAFF. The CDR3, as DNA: TGTGCCAGCAGCTTCGATTTCGACACTGAAGCTTTCTTT.

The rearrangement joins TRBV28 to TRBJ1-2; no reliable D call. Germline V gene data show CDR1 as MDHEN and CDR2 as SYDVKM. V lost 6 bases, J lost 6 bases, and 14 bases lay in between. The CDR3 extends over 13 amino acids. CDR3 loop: CASSFSASHGYTF. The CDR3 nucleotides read TGTGCCAGCAGCTTCTCAGCGTCCCATGGCTACACCTTC.

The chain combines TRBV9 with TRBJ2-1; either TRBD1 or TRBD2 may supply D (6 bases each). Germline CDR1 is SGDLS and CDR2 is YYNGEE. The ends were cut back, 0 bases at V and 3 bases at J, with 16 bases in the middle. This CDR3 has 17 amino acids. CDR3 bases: TGTGCCAGCAGCGTAGCTACTAGCACAGGGTTCTACAATGAGCAGTTCTTC. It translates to CASSVATSTGFYNEQFF.

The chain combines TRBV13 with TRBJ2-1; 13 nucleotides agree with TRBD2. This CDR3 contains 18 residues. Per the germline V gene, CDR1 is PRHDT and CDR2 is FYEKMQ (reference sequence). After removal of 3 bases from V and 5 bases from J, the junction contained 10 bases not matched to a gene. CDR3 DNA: TGTGCCAGCAGCTTGCCGGGACTAGCGGGAATAGGGGACAATGAGCAGTTCTTC. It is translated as CASSLPGLAGIGDNEQFF.

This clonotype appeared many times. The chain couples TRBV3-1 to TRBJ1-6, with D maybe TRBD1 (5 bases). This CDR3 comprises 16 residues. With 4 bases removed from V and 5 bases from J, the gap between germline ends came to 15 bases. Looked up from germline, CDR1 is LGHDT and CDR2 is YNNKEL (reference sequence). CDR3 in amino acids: CASSLSAGRDNSPLHF. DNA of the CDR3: TGTGCCAGCAGCCTCTCTGCAGGGCGGGATAATTCACCCCTCCACTTT.

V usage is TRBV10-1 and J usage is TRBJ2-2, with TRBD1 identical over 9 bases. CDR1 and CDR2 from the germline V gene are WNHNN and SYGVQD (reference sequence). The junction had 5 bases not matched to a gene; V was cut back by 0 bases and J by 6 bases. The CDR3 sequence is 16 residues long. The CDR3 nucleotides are TGCGCCAGCAGTGAGTCCTCGGGACAGGGTGCCGGGGAGCTGTTTTTT. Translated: CASSESSGQGAGELFF.

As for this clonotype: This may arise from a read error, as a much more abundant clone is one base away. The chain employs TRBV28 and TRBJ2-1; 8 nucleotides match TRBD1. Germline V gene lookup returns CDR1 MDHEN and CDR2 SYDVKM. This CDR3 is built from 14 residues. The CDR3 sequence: CASSLPAGGNEKFF. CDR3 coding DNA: TGTGCCAGCAGCTTACCAGCAGGGGGCAATGAGAAGTTCTTC.

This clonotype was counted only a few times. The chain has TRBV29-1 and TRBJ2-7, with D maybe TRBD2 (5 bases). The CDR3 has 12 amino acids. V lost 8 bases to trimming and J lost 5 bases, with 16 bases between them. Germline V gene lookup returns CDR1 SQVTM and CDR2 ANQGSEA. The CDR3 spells CSPPGRADEQYF. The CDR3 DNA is TGCAGCCCACCGGGGAGAGCGGACGAGCAGTACTTC.

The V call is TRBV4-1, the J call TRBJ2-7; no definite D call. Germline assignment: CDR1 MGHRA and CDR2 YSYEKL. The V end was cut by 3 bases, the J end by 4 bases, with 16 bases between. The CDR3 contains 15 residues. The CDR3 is CASSHSVVGDYEQYF. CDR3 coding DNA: TGCGCCAGCAGCCATTCCGTGGTTGGGGATTACGAGCAGTACTTC.